These T cell receptor beta chains were read from a single sample in a study of blood T cell repertoires in COVID-19. Clones were read by immunoSEQ multiplex PCR, and TCRdb kept only the in-frame ones, dropping some. The sample includes almost 300,000 clones, around nine tenths of them seen just once. Sequencing was performed on peripheral blood. These TCRs come from a man between 65 and 79 years old with acute or convalescent COVID-19. Each CDR3 is given with its conserved first and last residue. A D gene is named only where the DNA matches it firmly. A clone size is listed for some rows: how often the clone was seen (once, few, many), or a class if it is expanded.

D	V	J	size	DNA	CDR3
TRBD1	TRBV19	TRBJ1-3	-	TGTGCCAGTAGACCGACAGGGAGCTCTGGAAACACCATATATTTT	CASRPTGSSGNTIYF
TRBD1	TRBV18	TRBJ2-7	-	TGTGCCAGCTCACTGGGACAGGGAGGAAGGTCCTACGAGCAGTACTTC	CASSLGQGGRSYEQYF
TRBD1	TRBV10-3	TRBJ1-6	-	TGTGCCATCAAGGTCCAGGGGGATAATTCACCCCTCCACTTT	CAIKVQGDNSPLHF
-	TRBV6-5	TRBJ1-1	-	TGTGCCAGCAGTTACGGGGCAGGCGAAGCTTTCTTT	CASSYGAGEAFF
TRBD1	TRBV2	TRBJ1-1	few	TGTGCCAGCAGTGGGGACAGGGACACTGAAGCTTTCTTT	CASSGDRDTEAFF
TRBD1	TRBV15	TRBJ1-5	-	TGTGCCACCAGCAGGGGAGGACAGGGTCGAGGTCAGCCCCAGCATTTT	CATSRGGQGRGQPQHF
-	TRBV20-1	TRBJ2-7	once	TGCAGTGCTAGTAACTTCCAGGGCAACCCCTACGAGCAGTACTTC	CSASNFQGNPYEQYF
-	TRBV16	TRBJ1-2	-	TGTGCCAGCAGCCAAGTCAGGGGTTTGCATGGCTACACCTTC	CASSQVRGLHGYTF
TRBD2	TRBV5-1	TRBJ2-5	-	TGCGCCAGCAGCTTTTTCCTAGCGGAGGCGGAGACCCAGTACTTC	CASSFFLAEAETQYF
-	TRBV11-3	TRBJ2-1	once	TGTGCCAGCAGTTTAAATCGCTACAATGAGCAGTTCTTC	CASSLNRYNEQFF
TRBD1	TRBV2	TRBJ1-5	-	TGTGCCAGCAATGAGGGGGCGGGCAATCAGCCCCAGCATTTT	CASNEGAGNQPQHF
TRBD1	TRBV5-4	TRBJ2-6	many	TGTGCCAGCAGCTTGGGGGACAGTACCTCTGGGGCCAACGTCCTGACTTTC	CASSLGDSTSGANVLTF
-	TRBV28	TRBJ2-6	-	TGTGCCAGCAGCCCAGGGGTTGGGGCCAACGTCCTGACTTTC	CASSPGVGANVLTF
-	TRBV6-2/TRBV6-3	TRBJ1-1	-	TGTGCCAGCAGTTACGGGGGGGGTCGAGGCACTGAAGCTTTCTTT	CASSYGGGRGTEAFF
-	TRBV24-1	TRBJ1-5	-	TGTGCCACGGGGAGACCAGGGGTTCCAGCCCAGCATTTT	CATGRPGVPAQHF
TRBD1	TRBV4-2	TRBJ1-3	-	TGTGCCAGCAGCCATCCACAGGGACAGGGGTCTGGAAACACCATATATTTT	CASSHPQGQGSGNTIYF
TRBD2	TRBV20-1	TRBJ2-5	-	TGCAGTGCTAGTGACCAACGAAAACTAGCGCAGCAAGAGACCCAGTACTTC	CSASDQRKLAQQETQYF
TRBD2	TRBV10-3	TRBJ2-5	-	TGTGCCATCAGTGAAGGACTAGCGGGGAGGGAGACCCAGTACTTC	CAISEGLAGRETQYF
-	TRBV3-1/TRBV3-2	TRBJ1-2	-	TGTGCCAGCAGCCAAGAGGGGAGATATGGCTACACCTTC	CASSQEGRYGYTF
-	TRBV29-1	TRBJ1-4	-	TGCAGCGCGGTTAGGGGGGGAGTCGGCGAAAAACTGTTTTTT	CSAVRGGVGEKLFF
-	TRBV7-9	TRBJ2-2	-	TGTGCCAGCAGCTTAGAAGCAAGTGGCGGGGAGCTGTTTTTT	CASSLEASGGELFF
-	TRBV9	TRBJ2-7	few	TGTGCCAGCAGCGCAGGGACTCTCTCACTTGAGCAGTACTTC	CASSAGTLSLEQYF
-	TRBV7-2	TRBJ2-3	-	TGTGCCAGCAGCCCTATGGGGGGGCCCGGGGATACGCAGTATTTT	CASSPMGGPGDTQYF
-	TRBV7-7	TRBJ1-3	-	TGTGCCAGCAGCCCCTCCTCTGGAAACACCATATATTTT	CASSPSSGNTIYF
TRBD2	TRBV5-1	TRBJ2-1	many	TGCGCCAGCAGCTTGGGTAGCGGGGCCTCCGATGAGCAGTTCTTC	CASSLGSGASDEQFF
-	TRBV2	TRBJ1-1	-	TGTGCCAGTTCCAACAGGGAGGCTTTCTTT	CASSNREAFF
-	TRBV7-9	TRBJ2-7	-	TGTGCCAGCAGCTTATCCAACAGCTACGAGCAGTACTTC	CASSLSNSYEQYF
TRBD1	TRBV5-6	TRBJ2-3	once	TGTGCCAGCACCATGGACAGGGGGTACACAGATACGCAGTATTTT	CASTMDRGYTDTQYF
TRBD2	TRBV28	TRBJ2-3	-	TGTGCCAGCAGTTTACGAAGACTAGCGGGGGGGCAGGGCACAGATACGCAGTATTTT	CASSLRRLAGGQGTDTQYF
TRBD2	TRBV3-1/TRBV3-2	TRBJ2-1	once	TGTGCCAGCAGCCAAGAGAGACTAGCGCGTCACAATGAGCAGTTCTTC	CASSQERLARHNEQFF
-	TRBV9	TRBJ1-4	-	TGTGCCAGCAGCGTCGACAGCATGAATGAAAAACTGTTTTTT	CASSVDSMNEKLFF
-	TRBV10-3	TRBJ2-1	-	TGTGCCATCAGTGGGGGGGTCTCCTACAATGAGCAGTTCTTC	CAISGGVSYNEQFF
-	TRBV6-5	TRBJ1-6	-	TGTGCCAGCAGGTCGACAAGGATGAGAAATTCACCCCTCCACTTT	CASRSTRMRNSPLHF
-	TRBV3-1/TRBV3-2	TRBJ2-5	-	TGTGCCAGCAGCCAGCGCGGCCGGGAGACCCAGTACTTC	CASSQRGRETQYF
TRBD2	TRBV11-1	TRBJ2-1	-	TGTGCCAGCACCCCGGGGGGGTCACTTCACAATGAGCAGTTCTTC	CASTPGGSLHNEQFF
-	TRBV19	TRBJ1-2	-	TGTGCCAGTACGGAGGGTTATGGCTACACCTTC	CASTEGYGYTF
TRBD2	TRBV19	TRBJ2-1	-	TGTGCCAGTAGTCCTGTCCCCGGGACTAGCGGGAGGGCTTATGAGCAGTTCTTC	CASSPVPGTSGRAYEQFF
-	TRBV4-3	TRBJ1-1	-	TGCGCCAGCAGCCAAGCTGGGACTCTAAGCACTGAAGCTTTCTTT	CASSQAGTLSTEAFF
-	TRBV21-1	TRBJ1-1	-	TGTGCCAGCAGCGAAGAGACAGGTTTGAACACTGAAGCTTTCTTT	CASSEETGLNTEAFF
-	TRBV5-1	TRBJ2-1	-	TGCGCCAGCAGCGAGTACAATGAGCAGTTCTTC	CASSEYNEQFF
-	TRBV4-3	TRBJ1-2	-	TGCGCCAGCAGCCAAGATTTGGGCCGTTCGTGGGGCTACACCTTC	CASSQDLGRSWGYTF
TRBD1	TRBV24-1	TRBJ2-7	-	TGTGCCACCAGCCGGGACAGTCGGGAGCAGTACTTC	CATSRDSREQYF
-	TRBV6-5	TRBJ1-4	-	TGTGCCAGCGCATTGGCAGGGTCCGGGGAAAAACTGTTTTTT	CASALAGSGEKLFF
TRBD1	TRBV19	TRBJ1-1	once	TGTGCCAGTGGAGTATGGGGACAGGGGGATGAAGCTTTCTTT	CASGVWGQGDEAFF
-	TRBV4-1	TRBJ1-2	-	TGCGCCAGCAGCCAAGAAGGCACGACAGCGAACTATGGCTACACCTTC	CASSQEGTTANYGYTF
TRBD2	TRBV19	TRBJ2-2	-	TGTGCCAGTAGTATAGATCTAACGGGGGGGACGAACACCGGGGAGCTGTTTTTT	CASSIDLTGGTNTGELFF